This passage covers 25 T cell receptor beta chains from one sample sequenced in a study of beta chain features in type 1 diabetes. Since all of the isolated RNA was reverse transcribed, expressed TCRB transcripts were what got sequenced. Libraries were prepared by immunoSEQ multiplex PCR; TCRdb keeps only in-frame clonotypes and omits some of them. Of around 330,000 clones listed, 8% to 13% are singletons. Input material: naive CD4+ T cells from blood. These receptors were taken from a woman aged 25 to 39 in good health.

The sample holds a few counts of this clone. V usage is TRBV15 and J usage is TRBJ2-7, with TRBD1 identical over 10 bases. This CDR3 contains 15 residues. Germline CDR1 is LNHNV and CDR2 is YYDKDF (reference sequence). The trim removed 0 bases at V and 5 bases at J, leaving 4 bases unmatched. The CDR3, as DNA: TGTGCCACCAGCAGAGACGGGACAGGGGTCCACGAGCAGTACTTC. It codes for CATSRDGTGVHEQYF.

This clone appeared a few times. The chain has TRBV6-5 and TRBJ2-1; 7 bases fit TRBD1. Germline V gives CDR1 MNHEY, CDR2 SVGAGI. J lost 7 bases, V lost 0 bases, and 9 bases had no gene match. This CDR3 is built from 16 residues. DNA of the CDR3: TGTGCCAGCAGTTACTCGGACAGGTTCCACAATAATGAGCAGTTCTTC. Its translation: CASSYSDRFHNNEQFF.

The gene calls are TRBV15 and TRBJ2-3, with D tentatively TRBD1 (5 bases). The CDR3 covers 14 residues. Trimming pared 5 bases from V and 4 bases from J, leaving 13 bases between. CDR1 is LNHNV, CDR2 YYDKDF, per germline (reference sequence). The DNA for the CDR3 is TGTGCCACCAGCCAATCAAGGGGCCCAGATACGCAGTATTTT. Translating gives CATSQSRGPDTQYF.

This clone came up a few times. The sample carries other DNA sequences with the same CDR3. This chain joins TRBV7-3 and TRBJ2-3, with TRBD1 matching 9 bases. The CDR3 is made up of 15 amino acids. Germline trimming cut 3 bases from V and 3 bases from J; bases unmatched to any gene: 4. CDR1 and CDR2 (germline): SGHTA, FQGTGA. The CDR3 sequence: CASSLSGQGTDTQYF. CDR3 DNA: TGTGCCAGCAGCTTGTCAGGACAGGGGACAGATACGCAGTATTTT.

The chain employs TRBV19 and TRBJ2-1, with TRBD2 identical over 14 bases. V trimming: 5 bases; J trimming: 9 bases; junction bases outside the gene matches: 9. Germline V gives CDR1 LNHDA, CDR2 SQIVND (reference sequence). This CDR3 has 16 amino acids. The CDR3 DNA reads as TGTGCCAGTAGTCTGGGACTAGCGGGAGAGCCCGCTGAGCAGTTCTTC. Translation gives CASSLGLAGEPAEQFF.

V is TRBV25-1 and J is TRBJ2-4; 8 bases align to TRBD1. The junction had 15 bases not matched to a gene; V was cut back by 7 bases and J by 7 bases. This CDR3 contains 16 residues. Per the germline V gene, CDR1 is MGHDK and CDR2 is SYGVNS. The CDR3 DNA reads TGTGCCAGCACTCCAGAGCCAGGGGGCGCGTTGAACATTCAGTACTTC. Translated: CASTPEPGGALNIQYF.

The chain combines TRBV5-1 with TRBJ1-2; D not resolved. Between the trimmed V and J ends, which lost 0 bases and 0 bases, there was a span of 6 bases. Germline values: CDR1 SGHRS, CDR2 YFSETQ. There are 14 residues in the CDR3. The CDR3 coding sequence is TGCGCCAGCAGCTTGGGCCGGTCTAACTATGGCTACACCTTC. It yields the protein CASSLGRSNYGYTF.

The chain links TRBV15 to TRBJ1-2; D is possibly TRBD1 (5 bases). V was trimmed by 1 base and J by 2 bases, leaving 8 bases between them. This CDR3 is 14 amino acids long. Looked up from germline, CDR1 is LNHNV and CDR2 is YYDKDF (reference sequence). CDR3 DNA sequence: TGTGCCACCAGCAGAGCCAGGGAAAACTATGGCTACACCTTC. Translated, it gives CATSRARENYGYTF.

The V call is TRBV28, the J call TRBJ1-3; no clear D. Trimming removed 3 bases at V and 4 bases at J, with 13 bases between. The CDR3 contains 15 residues. The germline V gene has CDR1 MDHEN and CDR2 SYDVKM. The CDR3 here is CASSFYLLRGNTIYF. The CDR3 nucleotides read TGTGCCAGCAGTTTTTATCTGTTGCGAGGAAACACCATATATTTT. Drawing the rest from reference TRBV28 and TRBJ1-3, the complete variable domain is DVKVTQSSRYLVKRTGEKVFLECVQDMDHENMFWYRQDPGLGLRLIYFSYDVKMKEKGDIPEGYSVSREKKERFSLILESASTNQTSMYLCASSFYLLRGNTIYFGEGSWLTVV.

This clone was picked up a small number of times. The chain couples TRBV2 to TRBJ1-1; 8 positions agree with TRBD1. The germline V gene encodes CDR1 SNHLY and CDR2 FYNNEI. The CDR3 covers 14 residues. V was clipped by 4 bases and J by 3 bases; unmatched bases: 4. The DNA for the CDR3 is TGTGCCAGCAGTGGCGGACAGGGTGACACTGAAGCTTTCTTT. This codes for CASSGGQGDTEAFF.

Only a few counts were recorded for this clone. The V and J genes are TRBV6-1 and TRBJ2-2; 9 nucleotides line up with TRBD1. Losses at the gene ends were 6 bases for V and 3 bases for J; bases not matched to a gene: 2. Germline V lookup: CDR1 MNHNS, CDR2 SASEGT. The CDR3 length is 14 residues. The CDR3 reads CASSRTGDTGELFF. DNA for the CDR3: TGTGCCAGCAGCCGGACAGGGGACACCGGGGAGCTGTTTTTT.

V gene TRBV18 combines with J gene TRBJ1-4; the D is unclear. V lost 4 bases and J 8 bases, leaving 14 bases between the germline ends. Germline-derived CDR1 and CDR2 are KGHSH and LQKENI. The CDR3 is 14 amino acids. The CDR3 spells CASSRGLGGEKLFF. The CDR3 region has the DNA TGTGCCAGCTCACGAGGTCTAGGTGGCGAAAAACTGTTTTTT. Based on the CDR3 plus reference TRBV18 and TRBJ1-4, the full variable domain is NAGVMQNPRHLVRRRGQEARLRCSPMKGHSHVYWYRQLPEEGLKFMVYLQKENIIDESGMPKERFSAEFPKEGPSILRIQQVVRGDSAAYFCASSRGLGGEKLFFGSGTQLSVL.

This clone was found a few times. The V call is TRBV9, the J call TRBJ2-1; 8 nucleotides agree with TRBD2. The CDR3 totals 16 residues. The junction had 12 bases not matched to a gene; V was cut back by 6 bases and J by 4 bases. Germline-derived CDR1 and CDR2 are SGDLS and YYNGEE. The CDR3 loop reads CASTPLEASGYNEQFF. The CDR3, as DNA: TGTGCCAGCACCCCGCTAGAGGCTAGCGGGTACAATGAGCAGTTCTTC.

CDR3 bases: TGTGCCAGCAGTTATCGGGTTCTAAACCCCGAGCAGTACTTC. Translating it yields CASSYRVLNPEQYF. This rearrangement joins TRBV6-5 to TRBJ2-7; D is ambiguous. Germline-derived CDR1 and CDR2 are MNHEY and SVGAGI. This CDR3 has 14 amino acids. V lost 3 bases, J lost 6 bases, and 15 bases lay in between.

The rearrangement uses TRBV5-1 and TRBJ2-1, with a possible D match to TRBD1 (6 bases). The ends were cut back, 5 bases at V and 6 bases at J, with 9 bases in the middle. The CDR3 is 12 residues long. Looked up from germline, CDR1 is SGHRS and CDR2 is YFSETQ. Here the CDR3 DNA reads TGCGCCAGCAGAAAGACAGGCAATGAGCAGTTCTTC. Translating it yields CASRKTGNEQFF.

This clone was seen a few times. The V call is TRBV5-4, the J call TRBJ2-3, with D possibly matching TRBD2 (5 bases). Germline CDR1 and CDR2: SGHNT and YYREEE (reference sequence). The ends were cut back, 3 bases at V and 3 bases at J, with 17 bases in the middle. The CDR3 length is 16 residues. Here the CDR3 DNA reads TGTGCCAGCAGCTCTTCAGGACTGGCTCCTACAGATACGCAGTATTTT. This codes for CASSSSGLAPTDTQYF.

The table lists this clone with a few counts. The chain couples TRBV28 to TRBJ1-1, with 8 nucleotides matching TRBD1. Germline-derived CDR1 and CDR2 are MDHEN and SYDVKM. The CDR3 runs to 14 residues. V lost 3 bases and J lost 8; bases outside the gene matches: 8. CDR3 amino acids: CASSLTGETPEAFF. The CDR3 DNA is TGTGCCAGCAGTTTGACAGGGGAGACTCCCGAAGCTTTCTTT.

The chain joins TRBV29-1 to TRBJ2-7; 8 positions agree with TRBD1. CDR3 length equals 13 residues. Germline CDR1 SQVTM, CDR2 ANQGSEA. V shed 6 bases, J shed 3 bases, and the junction held 7 bases outside the gene matches. The CDR3: CSVERQGSYEQYF. CDR3 nucleotide sequence: TGCAGCGTCGAGAGACAGGGGAGCTACGAGCAGTACTTC.

This clone was seen a handful of times. The V gene is TRBV9, the J gene TRBJ2-7; TRBD2 agrees at 8 bases. V trimming: 2 bases; J trimming: 5 bases; junction bases outside the gene matches: 15. Germline V gene sequence: CDR1 SGDLS, CDR2 YYNGEE. This CDR3 is built from 17 residues. The CDR3 protein is CASSVGSSGSAGDEQYF. The CDR3 DNA is TGTGCCAGCAGCGTCGGCTCTAGCGGGTCTGCGGGAGACGAGCAGTACTTC.

The J gene is TRBJ1-1, the V gene TRBV27, with D possibly matching TRBD1 (5 bases). The CDR3 has 16 residues. Germline assignment: CDR1 MNHEY and CDR2 SMNVEV (reference sequence). V lost 5 bases and J 1 base, leaving 17 bases between the germline ends. CDR3 DNA sequence: TGTGCCAGCAGTCCATGGACGACAGTAACGAACACTGAAGCTTTCTTT. Its protein is CASSPWTTVTNTEAFF.

This clone was detected only a few times. J is TRBJ2-1 and V is TRBV5-1; the match to TRBD1 covers 10 bases. Germline assignment: CDR1 SGHRS and CDR2 YFSETQ. The CDR3 contains 17 residues. J gave up 1 base and V 4 bases, and 8 bases lay outside the gene matches. The CDR3 coding sequence is TGCGCCAGCAGCGTGGGGACAGGGGAACCTTCCTACAATGAGCAGTTCTTC. Its translation is CASSVGTGEPSYNEQFF.

The chain recombines TRBV28 with TRBJ2-5; 13 nucleotides align to TRBD2. The closer fit of TRBJ2-7 to the DNA end suggests the J call may be wrong. CDR3 size: 16 residues. The germline V gene has CDR1 MDHEN and CDR2 SYDVKM. CDR3 amino acids: CASSQPGTSGTYEQYF. CDR3 sequence (DNA): TGTGCCAGCAGTCAACCCGGGACTAGCGGGACCTACGAGCAGTACTTC.

The V gene is TRBV28, the J gene TRBJ2-7, with 13 bases lining up with TRBD2. CDR1 and CDR2 from the germline V gene are MDHEN and SYDVKM. CDR3 size: 17 residues. V lost 6 bases and J lost 0; bases outside the gene matches: 8. CDR3 protein: CASSNPGLAGYSYEQYF. The CDR3 DNA follows: TGTGCCAGCAGCAACCCGGGACTAGCGGGATACTCCTACGAGCAGTACTTC.

This clone has a handful of counts. J is TRBJ2-7 and V is TRBV11-2, with D hard to call. The germline V gene has CDR1 SGHAT and CDR2 FQNNGV. The CDR3 is 11 residues long. V lost 5 bases to trimming and J lost 5 bases, with 7 bases between them. CDR3 DNA sequence: TGTGCCAGCAGCCCATCGGACGAGCAGTACTTC. Protein: CASSPSDEQYF.

This clone has more than one count but fewer than ten. V and J are TRBV6-6 and TRBJ2-7, with 10 positions matching TRBD1. J lost 5 bases, V lost 5 bases, and 9 bases had no gene match. Germline V CDR1 and CDR2: MNHNY, SVGAGI (reference sequence). The CDR3 is 15 residues long. This CDR3 is CASSGPGTGVNEQYF. The CDR3 nucleotides read TGTGCCAGCAGTGGACCCGGGACAGGGGTGAACGAGCAGTACTTC.